This TCR beta chain emerged from a study of identical twins. Findings and caveats of the study: Analyses based on zero insertions could be partly confounded by invariant MAIT and iNKT cells.

One entry per CDR3 protein, called by TCRdb with MiXCR from the 5' RACE reads. The table includes about 890,000 distinct CDR3 sequences, approximately 13% detected once. This clonotype was seen at least ten times. Antigen specificity is unknown. The CDR3 runs to 14 residues. V dropped 6 bases and J dropped 7; count of bases not matched to a gene: 7. Per the germline V gene, CDR1 is DFQATT and CDR2 is SNEGSKA (reference sequence). These data were also reused for a study on yellow fever vaccine responses in identical twins.

This clonotype was sampled from a woman between 18 and 29 years old in good health. The chain couples TRBV20-1 to TRBJ2-1; 12 bases are shared with TRBD1. Specimen: PBMCs. The CDR3, as DNA: TGCAGTGCCAATGCGGGACAGGGGGCAAATGAGCAGTTCTTC. It encodes CSANAGQGANEQFF.